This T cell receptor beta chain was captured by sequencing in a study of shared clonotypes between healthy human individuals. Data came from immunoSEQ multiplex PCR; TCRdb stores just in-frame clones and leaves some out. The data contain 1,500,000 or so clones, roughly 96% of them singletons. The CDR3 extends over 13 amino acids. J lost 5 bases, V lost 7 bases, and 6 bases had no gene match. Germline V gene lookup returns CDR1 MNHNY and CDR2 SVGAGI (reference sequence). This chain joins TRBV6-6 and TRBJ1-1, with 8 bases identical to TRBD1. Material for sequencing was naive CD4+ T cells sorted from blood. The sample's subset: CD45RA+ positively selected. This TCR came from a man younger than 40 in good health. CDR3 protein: CASTVQGGTEAFF. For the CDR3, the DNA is TGTGCCAGCACCGTACAGGGGGGGACTGAAGCTTTCTTT.